Each of the 29 T cell receptor beta chains below was sequenced from the same sample in a study of T cells in localized non-small cell lung cancer. Profiled with immunoSEQ multiplex PCR; TCRdb holds only in-frame clones, not every one. The sample has over 45,000 clones, about 90% seen once. The sample was peripheral blood, taken before any cancer treatment. All receptors derive from a man aged 35 to 69 with stage I squamous cell lung carcinoma.

The J gene is TRBJ1-1, the V gene TRBV30; D gene ambiguous. V was shortened by 4 bases and J by 2 bases, with 5 bases between the two germline ends. Germline CDR1 is GTSNPN and CDR2 is SVGIG (reference sequence). There are 11 residues in the CDR3. The chain's CDR3 is CAWTKNTEAFF. CDR3 coding DNA: TGTGCCTGGACCAAAAACACTGAAGCTTTCTTT.

The chain couples TRBV6-1 to TRBJ2-7; D possibly uses TRBD1 or TRBD2 (5 bases each). Germline CDR1 and CDR2: MNHNS and SASEGT. V gave up 8 bases and J gave up 2 bases, with 13 bases separating them. The CDR3 loop spans 13 amino acids. The CDR3 loop reads CASGALGAYEQYF. CDR3 coding DNA: TGTGCCAGCGGGGCTCTGGGGGCCTACGAGCAGTACTTC.

V usage is TRBV15 and J usage is TRBJ2-3, with D maybe TRBD1 (6 bases). Between the trimmed V and J ends, which lost 1 base and 3 bases, there was a span of 14 bases. This CDR3 region has 16 residues. Germline-derived CDR1 and CDR2 are LNHNV and YYDKDF (reference sequence). The CDR3 spells CATSRGTVRFTDTQYF. DNA of the CDR3: TGTGCCACCAGCAGAGGGACAGTTAGGTTTACAGATACGCAGTATTTT. The entire variable domain, with the rest obtained from reference TRBV15 and TRBJ2-3, is as follows: DAMVIQNPRYQVTQFGKPVTLSCSQTLNHNVMYWYQQKSSQAPKLLFHYYDKDFNNEADTPDNFQSRRPNTSFCFLDIRSPGLGDTAMYLCATSRGTVRFTDTQYFGPGTRLTVL.

The chain combines TRBV28 with TRBJ2-7; either TRBD1 or TRBD2 may fit D (6 bases each). Trimming removed 5 bases at V and 1 base at J, with 12 bases between. Germline V gene data show CDR1 as MDHEN and CDR2 as SYDVKM. The CDR3 is 14 residues long. The CDR3 spells CASSPPGASYEQYF. The CDR3 DNA follows: TGTGCCAGCAGTCCTCCGGGGGCTTCCTACGAGCAGTACTTC.

The chain links TRBV2 to TRBJ2-4; D might be TRBD1 (6 bases). V was pared by 1 base and J by 15 bases, with 10 bases between. Germline lookup yields CDR1 SNHLY and CDR2 FYNNEI. CDR3 size: 11 residues. In DNA form, the CDR3 reads TGTGCCAGCAGTGAAGGGCAGGGGATGTACTTC. It encodes CASSEGQGMYF.

A remark on this clone: The same CDR3 also results from other DNA sequences found in this sample. This chain links TRBV15 with TRBJ1-3; D remains unclear. The V gene's germline CDR1 is LNHNV and CDR2 YYDKDF (reference sequence). Trimming left V 1 base short and J 0 bases short, with 7 bases between. The CDR3 is 15 residues long. In DNA, the CDR3 is TGTGCCACCAGCAGAGGCCGGGGCTCTGGAAACACCATATATTTT. Encoded protein: CATSRGRGSGNTIYF.

The sample holds one count of this clone. The chain couples TRBV6-6 to TRBJ1-2, with D hard to call. The CDR3 contains 14 residues. Trimming shortened V by 3 bases and J by 8 bases, and 16 bases separated the two germline ends. Germline values: CDR1 MNHNY, CDR2 SVGAGI (reference sequence). CDR3 sequence reads: CASSYPGLPQGYTF. In DNA form, the CDR3 reads TGTGCCAGCAGTTATCCCGGCCTGCCCCAGGGCTACACCTTC.

V usage is TRBV5-4 and J usage is TRBJ2-5; TRBD1 agrees at 8 bases. Unmatched junction bases numbered 14, after V lost 3 bases and J lost 4 bases. CDR3 length equals 17 residues. The V gene's germline CDR1 is SGHNT and CDR2 YYREEE (reference sequence). The chain's CDR3 is CASSSRDRTGEVETQYF. The CDR3 DNA reads as TGTGCCAGCAGCTCCCGGGACAGGACGGGGGAGGTAGAGACCCAGTACTTC.

V usage is TRBV6-5 and J usage is TRBJ2-4; no clear D gene. CDR3 length equals 16 residues. CDR1 MNHEY and CDR2 SVGAGI come from the germline V gene. Between the trimmed V and J ends, which lost 0 bases and 0 bases, there was a span of 9 bases. DNA of the CDR3: TGTGCCAGCAGTTACTCGGCGACGGTAGCCAAAAACATTCAGTACTTC. Translation gives CASSYSATVAKNIQYF.

The chain is built from TRBV7-3 and TRBJ2-3, with TRBD2 identical over 10 bases. The germline CDR1 and CDR2 sequences are SGHTA and FQGTGA. Unmatched junction bases numbered 1, after V lost 0 bases and J lost 4 bases. The CDR3 is 15 residues long. CDR3 sequence: CASSLTSGRPDTQYF. CDR3 bases: TGTGCCAGCAGCTTAACTAGCGGGAGGCCAGATACGCAGTATTTT.

J is TRBJ2-2 and V is TRBV5-1; 10 bases map to TRBD1. Germline lookup yields CDR1 SGHRS and CDR2 YFSETQ. CDR3 length equals 15 residues. V dropped 3 bases and J dropped 4; count of bases not matched to a gene: 3. CDR3 sequence (DNA): TGCGCCAGCAGCTCGACAGGGGGCGTCACCGGGGAGCTGTTTTTT. Translation: CASSSTGGVTGELFF.

This clone was observed a handful of times. V and J are TRBV5-4 and TRBJ1-4; maybe TRBD1 (5 bases). There are 14 residues in the CDR3. Trimming removed 4 bases from V and 5 bases from J, with 12 bases in between. In germline, CDR1 is SGHNT, CDR2 YYREEE (reference sequence). This CDR3 is CASSLGGANEKLFF. DNA of the CDR3: TGTGCCAGCAGCCTGGGAGGGGCAAATGAAAAACTGTTTTTT.

The chain carries TRBV2 and TRBJ1-2; no firm D call. Trimming took 3 bases from V and 6 from J, leaving 8 bases between them. The CDR3 totals 12 residues. Looked up from germline, CDR1 is SNHLY and CDR2 is FYNNEI. The CDR3 is CASSDIGDGYTF. The DNA for the CDR3 is TGTGCCAGCAGTGACATAGGAGATGGCTACACCTTC.

This chain joins TRBV7-9 and TRBJ1-3, with D tentatively TRBD1 (6 bases). With 11 bases removed from V and 3 bases from J, the gap between germline ends came to 14 bases. This CDR3 is built from 13 residues. CDR1 is SEHNR, CDR2 FQNEAQ, per germline (reference sequence). The CDR3 here is CAFPRGVGNTIYF. The CDR3 DNA follows: TGTGCCTTCCCGAGGGGGGTTGGAAACACCATATATTTT.

The CDR3 nucleotides are TGTGCCAGCAGGGGGAACACAGATACGCAGTATTTT. This gives the protein CASRGNTDTQYF. The chain couples TRBV6-5 to TRBJ2-3; D call uncertain. The CDR3 has 12 residues. The V gene lost 6 bases and the J gene lost 2 bases, with 6 bases spanning the gap. Germline CDR1 and CDR2: MNHEY and SVGAGI.

This sequence joins TRBV30 and TRBJ1-1, with 8 bases lining up with TRBD1. Trimming at V came to 1 base and at J to 10 bases, leaving 17 bases not matched to a gene. The V gene's germline CDR1 is GTSNPN and CDR2 SVGIG (reference sequence). This CDR3 is 16 amino acids long. Here the CDR3 reads CAWSAALRQGRVVAFF. The CDR3 DNA reads as TGTGCCTGGAGTGCCGCCCTACGACAGGGGAGGGTTGTAGCTTTCTTT.

This sequence joins TRBV7-2 and TRBJ1-2; D might be TRBD1 (6 bases). The CDR3 has 15 residues. The germline gives CDR1 SGHTA, CDR2 FQGNSA. The germline V and J ends were trimmed by 5 bases and 4 bases, with 17 bases remaining between them. The DNA for the CDR3 is TGTGCCAGCAGCCCCCCGGGGGACACAATCTATGGCTACACCTTC. Protein sequence: CASSPPGDTIYGYTF.

The rearrangement joins TRBV10-2 to TRBJ2-7; 10 bases match TRBD2. The germline V gene has CDR1 WSHSY and CDR2 SAAADI. V dropped 2 bases and J dropped 1; count of bases not matched to a gene: 2. The CDR3 loop spans 15 amino acids. Here the CDR3 reads CASSEVAGGSYEQYF. DNA of the CDR3: TGCGCCAGCAGTGAGGTAGCGGGGGGTTCCTACGAGCAGTACTTC.

This chain connects TRBV30 to TRBJ1-4, with D unresolved. The CDR3 sequence is 12 residues long. In germline, CDR1 is GTSNPN, CDR2 SVGIG (reference sequence). The V and J ends lost 0 bases and 8 bases respectively, with 7 bases between them. Here the CDR3 DNA reads TGTGCCTGGAGTGTACGGAAGGAAAAACTGTTTTTT. Its translation is CAWSVRKEKLFF.

The chain carries TRBV27 and TRBJ2-7, with D possibly TRBD1 on 6 matching bases. Looked up from germline, CDR1 is MNHEY and CDR2 is SMNVEV (reference sequence). The CDR3 consists of 16 residues. The V end lost 5 bases, the J end lost 2 bases, and 19 bases lay between the germline ends. The CDR3 protein is CASSPSQGIVPYEQYF. The CDR3 nucleotides are TGTGCCAGCAGTCCATCACAGGGTATAGTCCCCTACGAGCAGTACTTC.

This chain uses TRBV13 with TRBJ2-3; TRBD2 aligns across 12 bases. J lost 6 bases, V lost 4 bases, and 11 bases had no gene match. The CDR3 is made up of 17 amino acids. Germline CDR1 and CDR2: PRHDT and FYEKMQ (reference sequence). In DNA form, the CDR3 reads TGTGCCAGCAGCTCCCCAACACTAGCGGGAGGATCGGATACGCAGTATTTT. It encodes CASSSPTLAGGSDTQYF.

The chain has TRBV25-1 and TRBJ2-3; D tentatively reads TRBD1 or TRBD2 (5 bases each). Germline V gene lookup returns CDR1 MGHDK and CDR2 SYGVNS. V was shortened by 2 bases and J by 5 bases, with 14 bases between the two germline ends. The CDR3 is 15 residues long. Here the CDR3 DNA reads TGTGCCAGCAGTGAAAAGGGACGGTGGGGAGATACGCAGTATTTT. Protein: CASSEKGRWGDTQYF.

J is TRBJ2-5 and V is TRBV7-9; D perhaps matches TRBD2 (6 bases). The CDR3 is made up of 15 amino acids. CDR1 is SEHNR, CDR2 FQNEAQ, per germline (reference sequence). Trimming shortened V by 5 bases and J by 2 bases, and 15 bases separated the two germline ends. The chain's CDR3 is CASSPARAGQETQYF. Here the CDR3 DNA reads TGTGCCAGCAGCCCGGCCAGGGCGGGGCAAGAGACCCAGTACTTC.

The rearrangement uses TRBV27 and TRBJ2-1; either TRBD1 or TRBD2 may fit D (6 bases each). This CDR3 contains 15 residues. Trimming removed 6 bases from V and 7 bases from J, with 19 bases in between. The germline gives CDR1 MNHEY, CDR2 SMNVEV (reference sequence). In nucleotides, the CDR3 is TGTGCCAGCAGGGGGGACACGGGAGCGTTAAATGAGCAGTTCTTC. This codes for CASRGDTGALNEQFF.

The V call is TRBV7-2, the J call TRBJ2-1; weak D call: TRBD2 (6 bases). The germline CDR1 and CDR2 sequences are SGHTA and FQGNSA. CDR3 length equals 15 residues. The V and J ends lost 0 bases and 3 bases respectively, with 9 bases between them. The CDR3 loop reads CASSLAGGVYNEQFF. The CDR3 nucleotides are TGTGCCAGCAGCTTAGCGGGAGGAGTCTACAATGAGCAGTTCTTC.

The V call is TRBV19, the J call TRBJ2-1; possibly TRBD1 for D (5 bases). The CDR3 totals 15 residues. The germline CDR1 and CDR2 sequences are LNHDA and SQIVND (reference sequence). Trimming took 9 bases from V and 9 from J, leaving 24 bases between them. CDR3 coding DNA: TGTGCCAGCCAACTGCAGGGTAGGTTCAAGAGTGAGCAGTTCTTC. It is translated as CASQLQGRFKSEQFF.

V and J are TRBV19 and TRBJ2-2; 16 bases line up with TRBD2. CDR1 is LNHDA, CDR2 SQIVND, per germline (reference sequence). The V and J ends lost 7 bases and 4 bases, in that order; junction bases with no gene match: 9. The CDR3 consists of 18 residues. The CDR3 here is CASTTSGLAGGVTGELFF. For the CDR3, the DNA is TGTGCCAGTACAACTTCGGGACTAGCGGGAGGGGTCACCGGGGAGCTGTTTTTT.

CDR3 residues: CASSQESGSYNEQFF. CDR3 nucleotide sequence: TGTGCCAGCAGCCAAGAGAGCGGGAGTTACAATGAGCAGTTCTTC. The chain couples TRBV4-2 to TRBJ2-1; TRBD2 agrees at 8 bases. J was trimmed by 4 bases and V by 0 bases; bases with no gene match: 2. The CDR3 runs 15 residues. Per the germline V gene, CDR1 is LGHNA and CDR2 is YNFKEQ.

This chain links TRBV14 with TRBJ1-3, with 8 bases aligning to TRBD1. The CDR3 covers 16 residues. V lost 4 bases to trimming and J lost 4 bases; unmatched junction nucleotides: 9. The V gene's germline CDR1 is SGHDN and CDR2 FVKESK. The CDR3 sequence is CASSPLGQGKGNTIYF. In DNA, the CDR3 is TGTGCCAGCAGCCCTCTCGGACAGGGCAAGGGAAACACCATATATTTT.